A selection of T cell receptor beta chains follows, all from one sample in a study of blood T cell repertoires in COVID-19. Here immunoSEQ multiplex PCR was the method, and the copy in TCRdb shows in-frame clones only, minus some. In the table there are 250,000 to 300,000 clones, roughly 87% of which are singletons. What was sequenced was peripheral blood. The origin of the receptors is a woman aged 50 to 60 who had recovered from COVID-19. The CDR3 runs from the conserved cysteine through the conserved F or W. D genes are given only for firm matches. For some rows the clone size is stated as once, few or many, or as a class when expanded; others skip it.

TRBJ2-5,TRBD2,.,TRBV3-1/TRBV3-2,TGTGCCAGCAGCCACGGTAGTCGGGGGGGAAGGGAGACCCAGTACTTC,CASSHGSRGGRETQYF
TRBJ2-2,TRBD2,.,TRBV30,TGTGCCTGGAGCGACTTAAGGCTAGCGGGCGGGGAGCTGTTTTTT,CAWSDLRLAGGELFF
TRBJ1-5,.,once,TRBV6-5,TGTGCCAGCAGGGGTGACAGCGACAATCAGCCCCAGCATTTT,CASRGDSDNQPQHF
TRBJ1-2,TRBD1,.,TRBV4-3,TGCGCCAGCAGCCAAACAGGGGGCAGAGATGGCTACACCTTC,CASSQTGGRDGYTF
TRBJ1-1,TRBD1,.,TRBV29-1,TGCAGCGGTCAGGGACAGGGGGCTACTGAAGCTTTCTTT,CSGQGQGATEAFF
TRBJ2-1,TRBD2,.,TRBV6-6,TGTGCCAGCAGTTACTCCGCTAGCGGGAGTGGGGAGTTCTTC,CASSYSASGSGEFF
TRBJ2-3,TRBD2,.,TRBV7-3,TGTGCCAGCAGCTTAACTAGCGGGGGGGCCCTTTCCACAGATACGCAGTATTTT,CASSLTSGGALSTDTQYF
TRBJ2-6,TRBD1,.,TRBV7-3,TGTGCCAGCAGCTTAGGGCAGGGGGCGCCCGGGGCCAACGTCCTGACTTTC,CASSLGQGAPGANVLTF
TRBJ1-3,TRBD1,.,TRBV5-1,TGCGCCAGCAGCCGGGGACAGTCTCTATCTGGAAACACCATATATTTT,CASSRGQSLSGNTIYF
TRBJ1-5,.,.,TRBV18,TGTGCCAGCTCACCACCGACAGGAGAAAATCAGCCCCAGCATTTT,CASSPPTGENQPQHF
TRBJ1-5,.,.,TRBV6-6,TGTGCCAGCAGTGGGGCGACGACCAGCAATCAGCCCCAGCATTTT,CASSGATTSNQPQHF
TRBJ1-1,TRBD1,.,TRBV15,TGTGCCACCAGCAGAGGGACCTGGGGACAGGGGAACACTGAAGCTTTCTTT,CATSRGTWGQGNTEAFF
TRBJ2-7,.,few,TRBV7-2,TGTGCCAGCAGCTTAGCACAGGTTCCCTACGAGCAGTACTTC,CASSLAQVPYEQYF
TRBJ1-6,TRBD1,.,TRBV5-6,TGTGCCAGCAGCGAGAGACAGGGGGGGAATTCACCCCTCCACTTT,CASSERQGGNSPLHF
TRBJ1-1,TRBD1,.,TRBV7-3,TGTGCCAGCAGCTCGAACCCAGGGGGCGTTTACACTGAAGCTTTCTTT,CASSSNPGGVYTEAFF
TRBJ2-5,TRBD1,few,TRBV6-2/TRBV6-3,TGTGCCAGCAGTTACTCACCCGACAGGGGGCGTCTGGAGACCCAGTACTTC,CASSYSPDRGRLETQYF
TRBJ1-6,.,.,TRBV4-2,TGTGCCAGCAGCCATAGGGGCAGGGCCTCCTATAATTCACCCCTCCACTTT,CASSHRGRASYNSPLHF